These 13 T cell receptor beta chains were all obtained from the same sample, sequenced in a study of cytomegalovirus exposure and HLA in healthy donors. This PCR relied on a set of 60 Vbeta primers and 13 Jbeta primers. The data were produced by immunoSEQ multiplex PCR, yet TCRdb's version contains in-frame clones alone and is incomplete. The sample has some 140,000 clones; 65% to 80% are singletons. Specimen: PBMCs. The source of these receptors is a man aged 40-50 years in good health and CMV-seropositive.

This clone was counted a few times. The chain recombines TRBV5-1 with TRBJ1-1, with 8 bases that match TRBD1. With 3 bases clipped from V and 2 bases from J, the junction kept 6 bases outside the gene matches. Germline CDR1 SGHRS, CDR2 YFSETQ. The CDR3 totals 15 residues. CDR3 sequence reads: CASSWRTGSNTEAFF. The CDR3 nucleotides read TGCGCCAGCAGCTGGAGGACAGGGTCTAACACTGAAGCTTTCTTT.

This chain links TRBV6-5 with TRBJ1-1; D gene unclear. The ends were cut back, 2 bases at V and 1 base at J, with 8 bases in the middle. Germline V lookup: CDR1 MNHEY, CDR2 SVGAGI. This CDR3 comprises 14 residues. CDR3 coding DNA: TGTGCCAGCAGTTACGGGGAGGCGAACACTGAAGCTTTCTTT. This translates into CASSYGEANTEAFF.

The gene calls are TRBV29-1 and TRBJ1-1, with 11 bases lining up with TRBD1. CDR1 and CDR2 (germline): SQVTM, ANQGSEA. The CDR3 has 14 residues. V was pared by 4 bases and J by 4 bases, with 5 bases of the junction left unmatched. In DNA, the CDR3 is TGCAGCGTTGCCTCCGGGACAGGGGGCACTGAAGCTTTCTTT. It is translated as CSVASGTGGTEAFF.

The chain couples TRBV6-5 to TRBJ2-2; D is ambiguous. The CDR3 covers 12 residues. Looked up from germline, CDR1 is MNHEY and CDR2 is SVGAGI. The germline V and J ends were trimmed by 5 bases and 3 bases, with 4 bases remaining between them. Written as DNA, the CDR3 is TGTGCCAGCAGTGAGGACACCGGGGAGCTGTTTTTT. This sequence encodes CASSEDTGELFF.

The chain employs TRBV7-2 and TRBJ2-4; 7 bases match TRBD2. Germline V lookup: CDR1 SGHTA, CDR2 FQGNSA. Trimming took 1 base from V and 3 from J; bases not matched to a gene: 3. CDR3 size: 15 residues. CDR3 in DNA: TGTGCCAGCAGCTTAGGGGGAGGGGACAAAAACATTCAGTACTTC. Translating gives CASSLGGGDKNIQYF.

The chain is built from TRBV30 and TRBJ2-5, with TRBD1 as a possible D gene (5 bases). V lost 4 bases and J 4 bases, leaving 13 bases between the germline ends. In germline, CDR1 is GTSNPN, CDR2 SVGIG (reference sequence). CDR3 length: 13 amino acids. The CDR3 coding sequence is TGTGCCTGGAACCAGGGTTTGATAGAGACCCAGTACTTC. This gives the protein CAWNQGLIETQYF.

The chain recombines TRBV29-1 with TRBJ2-5; 10 nucleotides match TRBD1. CDR3 length: 14 amino acids. V shed 5 bases and J 4 bases; nucleotides not matched to a gene: 7. The germline V gene has CDR1 SQVTM and CDR2 ANQGSEA. The CDR3, as DNA: TGCAGCGTTCTTCGAAGGGACAGGGGAGAGACCCAGTACTTC. This gives the protein CSVLRRDRGETQYF.

V gene TRBV27 combines with J gene TRBJ2-3, with D possibly TRBD2 on 5 matching bases. Per the germline V gene, CDR1 is MNHEY and CDR2 is SMNVEV (reference sequence). Deletions cut 3 bases from V and 2 bases from J, with 9 bases between. The length of the CDR3 is 14 residues. For the CDR3, the DNA is TGTGCCAGCAGTTTTTTCGGGGTCACAGATACGCAGTATTTT. Its translation: CASSFFGVTDTQYF.

The chain links TRBV15 to TRBJ2-7; 8 bases are shared with TRBD2. V lost 0 bases and J lost 3; bases outside the gene matches: 7. The germline V gene has CDR1 LNHNV and CDR2 YYDKDF (reference sequence). The CDR3 is 16 amino acids. CDR3 region: CATSRDSGGAGYEQYF. The CDR3 DNA follows: TGTGCCACCAGCAGAGATTCGGGAGGGGCCGGCTACGAGCAGTACTTC.

V gene TRBV10-2 combines with J gene TRBJ2-1; D may be TRBD2 (7 bases). The length of the CDR3 is 13 residues. Germline V gene lookup returns CDR1 WSHSY and CDR2 SAAADI. V was clipped by 10 bases and J by 3 bases, with 13 bases between them. This CDR3 is CATEGGFYNEQFF. The CDR3 coding sequence is TGCGCCACCGAGGGGGGGTTCTACAATGAGCAGTTCTTC.

The chain links TRBV5-1 to TRBJ2-7; the match to TRBD2 covers 8 bases. J lost 4 bases, V lost 0 bases, and 6 bases had no gene match. Germline CDR1 is SGHRS and CDR2 is YFSETQ. The CDR3 runs 15 residues. The CDR3 region is CASSLVTGGGYEQYF. CDR3 DNA: TGCGCCAGCAGCTTGGTAACGGGAGGGGGTTACGAGCAGTACTTC.

The chain uses TRBV6-1 and TRBJ2-1; 14 bases align to TRBD2. V trimming: 4 bases; J trimming: 7 bases; junction bases outside the gene matches: 6. Per germline, CDR1 MNHNS and CDR2 SASEGT. The CDR3 has 16 amino acids. CDR3 amino acids: CASSGGLAGAENEQFF. CDR3 DNA sequence: TGTGCCAGCAGTGGGGGACTAGCGGGAGCAGAAAATGAGCAGTTCTTC.

The genes are TRBV4-2 and TRBJ2-1; 9 positions agree with TRBD2. The CDR3 has 16 amino acids. V lost 4 bases to trimming and J lost 12 bases; unmatched junction nucleotides: 16. Looked up from germline, CDR1 is LGHNA and CDR2 is YNFKEQ. The CDR3 loop reads CASSRDGASGAVGQFF. The CDR3 DNA follows: TGTGCCAGCAGCCGGGACGGGGCTAGCGGGGCTGTAGGGCAGTTCTTC.